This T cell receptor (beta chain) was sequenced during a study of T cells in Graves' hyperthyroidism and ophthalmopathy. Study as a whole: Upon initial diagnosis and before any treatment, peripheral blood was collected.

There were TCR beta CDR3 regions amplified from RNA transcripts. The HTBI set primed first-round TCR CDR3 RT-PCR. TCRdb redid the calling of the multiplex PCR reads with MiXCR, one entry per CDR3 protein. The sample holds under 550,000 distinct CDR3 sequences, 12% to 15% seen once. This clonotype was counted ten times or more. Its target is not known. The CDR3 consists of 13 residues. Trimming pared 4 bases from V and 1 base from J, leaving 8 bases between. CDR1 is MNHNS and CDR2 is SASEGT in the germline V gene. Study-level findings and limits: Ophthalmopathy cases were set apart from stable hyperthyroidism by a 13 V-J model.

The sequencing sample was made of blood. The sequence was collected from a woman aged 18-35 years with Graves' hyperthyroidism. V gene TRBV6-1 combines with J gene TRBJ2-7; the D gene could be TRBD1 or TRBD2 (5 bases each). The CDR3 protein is CASSAGRSYEQYF. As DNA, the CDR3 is TGTGCCAGCAGTGCGGGACGGTCCTACGAGCAGTACTTC.